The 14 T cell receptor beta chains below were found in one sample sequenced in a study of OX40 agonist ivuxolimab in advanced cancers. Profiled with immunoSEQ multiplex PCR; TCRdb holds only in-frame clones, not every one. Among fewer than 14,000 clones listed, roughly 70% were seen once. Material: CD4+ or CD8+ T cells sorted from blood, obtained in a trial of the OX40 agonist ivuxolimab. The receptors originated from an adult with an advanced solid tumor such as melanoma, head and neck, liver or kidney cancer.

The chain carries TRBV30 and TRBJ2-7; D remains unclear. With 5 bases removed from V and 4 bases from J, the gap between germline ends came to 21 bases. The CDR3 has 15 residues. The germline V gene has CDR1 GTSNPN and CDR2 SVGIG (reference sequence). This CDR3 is CAWEPLIKSSYEQYF. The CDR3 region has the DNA TGTGCCTGGGAACCACTAATCAAGTCGTCTTACGAGCAGTACTTC.

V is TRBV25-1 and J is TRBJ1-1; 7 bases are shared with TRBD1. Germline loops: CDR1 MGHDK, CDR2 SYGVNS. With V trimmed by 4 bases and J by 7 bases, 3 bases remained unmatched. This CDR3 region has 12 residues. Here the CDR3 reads CASSGQGGEAFF. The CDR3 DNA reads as TGTGCCAGCAGTGGTCAGGGGGGTGAAGCTTTCTTT.

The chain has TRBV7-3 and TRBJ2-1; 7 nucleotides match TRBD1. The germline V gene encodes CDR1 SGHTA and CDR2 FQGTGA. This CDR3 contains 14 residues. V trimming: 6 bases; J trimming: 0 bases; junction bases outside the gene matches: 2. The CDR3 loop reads CASSWDSSYNEQFF. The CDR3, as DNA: TGTGCCAGCAGTTGGGACAGCTCCTACAATGAGCAGTTCTTC.

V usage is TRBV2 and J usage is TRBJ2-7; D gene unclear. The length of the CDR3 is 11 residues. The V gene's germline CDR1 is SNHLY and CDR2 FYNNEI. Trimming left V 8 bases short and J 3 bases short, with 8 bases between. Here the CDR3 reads CASGVLYEQYF. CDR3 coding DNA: TGTGCCAGCGGGGTACTCTACGAGCAGTACTTC.

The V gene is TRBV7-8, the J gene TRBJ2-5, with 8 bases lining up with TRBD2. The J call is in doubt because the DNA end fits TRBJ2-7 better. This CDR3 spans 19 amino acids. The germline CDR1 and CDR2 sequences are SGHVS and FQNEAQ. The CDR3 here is CASSLDTNRGTSGSYEQYF. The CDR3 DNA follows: TGTGCCAGCAGCTTAGACACTAATCGTGGGACTAGTGGGTCCTACGAGCAGTACTTC.

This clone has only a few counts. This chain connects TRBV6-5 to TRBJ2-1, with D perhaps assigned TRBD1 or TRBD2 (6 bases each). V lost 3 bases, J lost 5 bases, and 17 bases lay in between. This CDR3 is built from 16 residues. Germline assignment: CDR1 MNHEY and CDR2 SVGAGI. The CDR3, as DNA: TGTGCCAGCAGTTATGGAGGGGGAGGACTAAACAATGAGCAGTTCTTC. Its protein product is CASSYGGGGLNNEQFF.

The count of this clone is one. The CDR3 reads CASSLVKAARELWETQYF. CDR3 sequence (DNA): TGTGCCAGCAGCTTAGTCAAGGCGGCCCGGGAGTTGTGGGAGACCCAGTACTTC. The V and J genes are TRBV7-2 and TRBJ2-5; a weak D match, TRBD2 (6 bases). CDR3 length equals 18 residues. Germline values: CDR1 SGHTA, CDR2 FQGNSA. The V gene lost 1 base and the J gene lost 5 bases, with 23 bases spanning the gap.

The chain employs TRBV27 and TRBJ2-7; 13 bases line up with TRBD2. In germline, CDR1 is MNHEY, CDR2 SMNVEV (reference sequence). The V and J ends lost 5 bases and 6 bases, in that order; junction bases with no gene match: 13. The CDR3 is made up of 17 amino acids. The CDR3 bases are TGTGCCAGCAGTCCCACCGGACTAGCGGGAGACCTACGCGAGCAGTACTTC. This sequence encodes CASSPTGLAGDLREQYF.

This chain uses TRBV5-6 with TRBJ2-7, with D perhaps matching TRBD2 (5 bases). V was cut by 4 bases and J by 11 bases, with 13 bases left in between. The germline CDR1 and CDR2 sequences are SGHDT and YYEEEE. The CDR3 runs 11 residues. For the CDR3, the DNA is TGTGCCAGCAGCCACGGGGAGACGGAGTACTTC. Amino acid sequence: CASSHGETEYF.

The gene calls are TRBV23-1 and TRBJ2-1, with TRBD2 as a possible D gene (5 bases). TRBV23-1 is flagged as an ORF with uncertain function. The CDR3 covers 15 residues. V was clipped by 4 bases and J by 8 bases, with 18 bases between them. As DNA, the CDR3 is TGCGCCAGCAGTCTCCGAGGGCCAGGAAGGGATGAGCAGTTCTTC. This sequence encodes CASSLRGPGRDEQFF.

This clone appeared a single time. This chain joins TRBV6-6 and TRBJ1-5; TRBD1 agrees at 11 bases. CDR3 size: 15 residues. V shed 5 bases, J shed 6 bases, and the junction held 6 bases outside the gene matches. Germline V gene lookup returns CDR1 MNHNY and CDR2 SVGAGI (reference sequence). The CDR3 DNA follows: TGTGCCAGCAGTGCGGACAGGGGGCTGATTCAGCCCCAGCATTTT. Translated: CASSADRGLIQPQHF.

The CDR3 DNA reads as TGTGCCAGCAGTTACGCTTCGACAGGGGGCTTCGAAAAACTGTTTTTT. Translating gives CASSYASTGGFEKLFF. This chain uses TRBV6-5 with TRBJ1-4, with 10 bases that match TRBD1. Germline V gives CDR1 MNHEY, CDR2 SVGAGI. With V trimmed by 2 bases and J by 8 bases, 8 bases remained unmatched. The CDR3 sequence is 16 residues long.

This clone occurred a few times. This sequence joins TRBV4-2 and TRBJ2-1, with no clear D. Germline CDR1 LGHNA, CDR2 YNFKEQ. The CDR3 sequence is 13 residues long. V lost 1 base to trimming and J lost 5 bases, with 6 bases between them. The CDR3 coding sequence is TGTGCCAGCAGCCAAGCCGCTCACAATGAGCAGTTCTTC. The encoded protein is CASSQAAHNEQFF.

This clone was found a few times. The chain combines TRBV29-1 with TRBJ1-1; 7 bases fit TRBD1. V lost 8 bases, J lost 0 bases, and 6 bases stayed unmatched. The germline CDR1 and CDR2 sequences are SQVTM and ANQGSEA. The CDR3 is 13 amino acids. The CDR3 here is CSSTGSLNTEAFF. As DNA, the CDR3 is TGCAGCTCGACAGGGTCTCTGAACACTGAAGCTTTCTTT.